These T cell receptor beta chains were read from a single sample in a study of shared clonotypes between healthy human individuals. The protocol was immunoSEQ multiplex PCR, while the TCRdb copy is restricted to in-frame clones and leaves out a portion. This sample has some 1 million clones, with about 75% found just once. Sequencing was carried out using memory CD4+ T cells sorted from blood. The receptors shown here come from a man aged 18 to 30 in good health. Each CDR3 is given with its conserved first and last residue. D genes are given only for firm matches. A clone size is listed for some rows: how often the clone was seen (once, few, many), or a class if it is expanded.

J gene: TRBJ1-1; D gene: TRBD1; clone size: NA; V gene: TRBV6-5; CDR3 DNA: TGTGCCAGCAGAAGGGACAGGGGGATAGCGGAAGCTTTCTTT; CDR3 protein: CASRRDRGIAEAFF
J gene: TRBJ1-4; D gene: NA; clone size: NA; V gene: TRBV9; CDR3 DNA: TGTGCCAGCAGCGGGCTGGTACAGGGAAGTAATGAAAAACTGTTTTTT; CDR3 protein: CASSGLVQGSNEKLFF
J gene: TRBJ2-5; D gene: NA; clone size: NA; V gene: TRBV10-3; CDR3 DNA: TGTGCCACCGAGGACGGGCAAGAGACCCAGTACTTC; CDR3 protein: CATEDGQETQYF
J gene: TRBJ2-7; D gene: NA; clone size: NA; V gene: TRBV27; CDR3 DNA: TGTGCCAGCAGTTTTAAAAACGAGCAGTACTTC; CDR3 protein: CASSFKNEQYF
J gene: TRBJ2-2; D gene: TRBD1; clone size: NA; V gene: TRBV28; CDR3 DNA: TGTGCCATCGGCACAGGGGGCGCGGGCACCGGGGAGCTGTTTTTT; CDR3 protein: CAIGTGGAGTGELFF
J gene: TRBJ2-7; D gene: NA; clone size: NA; V gene: TRBV6-1; CDR3 DNA: TGTGCCAGCAGTGAACCAGGGCGTTACGAGCAGTACTTC; CDR3 protein: CASSEPGRYEQYF
J gene: TRBJ2-1; D gene: TRBD2; clone size: NA; V gene: TRBV27; CDR3 DNA: TGTGCCAGCAGTATCCGACCTAGCGGGGTCACCTACAATGAGCAGTTCTTC; CDR3 protein: CASSIRPSGVTYNEQFF
J gene: TRBJ2-7; D gene: NA; clone size: NA; V gene: TRBV10-3; CDR3 DNA: TGTGCCATCAGTGAGGAGCGGTACTACGAGCAGTACTTC; CDR3 protein: CAISEERYYEQYF
J gene: TRBJ1-2; D gene: TRBD1; clone size: NA; V gene: TRBV19; CDR3 DNA: TGTGCCAGTAGACGGACAGGGGGCTATGGCTACACCTTC; CDR3 protein: CASRRTGGYGYTF
J gene: TRBJ1-1; D gene: NA; clone size: NA; V gene: TRBV9; CDR3 DNA: TGTGCCAGCGCGCCGGGGGCCCTGAACACTGAAGCTTTCTTT; CDR3 protein: CASAPGALNTEAFF
J gene: TRBJ1-5; D gene: NA; clone size: NA; V gene: TRBV6-6; CDR3 DNA: TGTGCCAGCAGTTACACGCAGGGGAATCAGCCCCAGCATTTT; CDR3 protein: CASSYTQGNQPQHF
J gene: TRBJ2-5; D gene: NA; clone size: many; V gene: TRBV27; CDR3 DNA: TGTGCCAGCAGCCCAGAAGGCCCCCAACGGGGAGAGACCCAGTACTTC; CDR3 protein: CASSPEGPQRGETQYF
J gene: TRBJ2-1; D gene: TRBD2; clone size: NA; V gene: TRBV11-2; CDR3 DNA: TGTGCCAGCAGCCCAATATCCGGGACTAGATACAATGAGCAGTTCTTC; CDR3 protein: CASSPISGTRYNEQFF
J gene: TRBJ2-4; D gene: NA; clone size: NA; V gene: TRBV7-8; CDR3 DNA: TGTGCCAGCAGCTTAGTTGAGGGAACTGGAGCCAAAAACATTCAGTACTTC; CDR3 protein: CASSLVEGTGAKNIQYF